The 14 T cell receptor beta chains below were found in one sample sequenced in a study of blood T cell repertoires in COVID-19. Produced via immunoSEQ multiplex PCR; TCRdb's table is partial and in-frame only. The sample records over 150,000 clones, roughly 84% being singletons. Sequencing was done on a sample of PBMCs or T cells enriched from blood (not recorded which). These receptors came from a man aged 35 to 55 who had recovered from COVID-19.

The CDR3 region is CASSLGVAGVYEQYF. CDR3 bases: TGTGCCAGCAGCTTAGGGGTAGCGGGGGTGTACGAGCAGTACTTC. This sequence joins TRBV7-2 and TRBJ2-7, with TRBD2 matching 9 bases. CDR1 is SGHTA and CDR2 is FQGNSA in the germline V gene. The CDR3 length is 15 residues. J was trimmed by 4 bases and V by 1 base; bases with no gene match: 5.

V and J are TRBV6-4 and TRBJ2-7; weak D call: TRBD1 (5 bases). Germline CDR1 and CDR2: MRHNA and SNTAGT. V lost 5 bases to trimming and J lost 4 bases, with 12 bases between them. The CDR3 is 13 residues long. CDR3 sequence: CASSQGAGYEQYF. The CDR3 DNA reads as TGTGCCAGCAGTCAAGGGGCAGGGTACGAGCAGTACTTC.

This chain connects TRBV7-2 to TRBJ2-3, with 8 bases that match TRBD1. Trimming removed 5 bases from V and 5 bases from J; junction bases left unmatched: 9. The CDR3 length is 15 residues. The germline gives CDR1 SGHTA, CDR2 FQGNSA. The CDR3 protein is CASSRQGATVDTQYF. CDR3 DNA: TGTGCCAGCAGCCGGCAGGGGGCTACGGTAGATACGCAGTATTTT.

The CDR3 loop reads CAWSGQVAPLHF. CDR3 bases: TGTGCCTGGAGTGGGCAGGTCGCACCCCTCCACTTT. This chain connects TRBV30 to TRBJ1-6, with D unresolved. CDR3 length: 12 amino acids. Germline V lookup: CDR1 GTSNPN, CDR2 SVGIG (reference sequence). Trimming stripped 1 base from V and 11 bases from J, with 9 bases between.

This clone was recorded a few times. The chain carries TRBV7-2 and TRBJ2-3, with TRBD2 identical over 13 bases. Germline-derived CDR1 and CDR2 are SGHTA and FQGNSA. The length of the CDR3 is 15 residues. The trim removed 5 bases at V and 7 bases at J, leaving 6 bases unmatched. The CDR3 nucleotides are TGTGCCAGCAGCCTCACTAGCGGGGGGGGCAATACGCAGTATTTT. Its translation: CASSLTSGGGNTQYF.

The chain uses TRBV24-1 and TRBJ1-5; 8 nucleotides align to TRBD1. Germline loops: CDR1 KGHDR, CDR2 SFDVKD. Trimming at V came to 2 bases and at J to 8 bases, leaving 13 bases not matched to a gene. This CDR3 comprises 17 residues. The CDR3 region is CATSDSPGQGRSEPQHF. The CDR3 DNA reads TGTGCCACCAGTGATTCCCCCGGACAGGGCAGGTCAGAGCCCCAGCATTTT.

The rearrangement links TRBV7-2 to TRBJ1-1; D unresolved. Germline V CDR1 and CDR2: SGHTA, FQGNSA. Trimming left V 3 bases short and J 2 bases short, with 16 bases between. The CDR3 contains 16 residues. The CDR3 DNA reads TGTGCCAGCAGCTTCAGTAATGTGGGCACAAACACTGAAGCTTTCTTT. This translates into CASSFSNVGTNTEAFF.

The CDR3 sequence is CASSEESEYGYTF. CDR3 DNA sequence: TGTGCCAGCAGTGAGGAGTCGGAGTACGGCTACACCTTC. The chain employs TRBV2 and TRBJ1-2; the D is unclear. The V end was cut by 3 bases, the J end by 8 bases, with 13 bases between. The CDR3 loop spans 13 amino acids. Per the germline V gene, CDR1 is SNHLY and CDR2 is FYNNEI.

This sequence joins TRBV6-1 and TRBJ2-5; 8 bases agree with TRBD1. V gave up 2 bases and J gave up 4 bases; unmatched junction bases: 6. Germline assignment: CDR1 MNHNS and CDR2 SASEGT. CDR3 size: 15 residues. The CDR3 DNA reads as TGTGCCAGCAGTGAACGGACAGGGAGAGGAGAGACCCAGTACTTC. The encoded protein is CASSERTGRGETQYF.

V and J are TRBV5-5 and TRBJ2-1; 8 bases fit TRBD2. This CDR3 has 15 residues. From germline, CDR1 is SGHKS and CDR2 YYEKEE (reference sequence). Trimming took 4 bases from V and 7 from J; bases not matched to a gene: 10. The CDR3: CASSPSFGGVNEQFF. The CDR3 DNA sequence: TGTGCCAGCAGCCCCTCTTTCGGGGGGGTGAATGAGCAGTTCTTC.

The table lists this clone with a few counts. V gene TRBV5-1 combines with J gene TRBJ1-1; no definite D call. Germline CDR1 is SGHRS and CDR2 is YFSETQ. Trimming removed 0 bases at V and 8 bases at J, with 14 bases between. The CDR3 covers 14 residues. This CDR3 reads CASSLDSRGMEAFF. The CDR3 DNA is TGCGCCAGCAGCTTGGACAGTCGTGGTATGGAAGCTTTCTTT.

The V gene is TRBV13, the J gene TRBJ2-2; D ambiguous. CDR1 and CDR2 from the germline V gene are PRHDT and FYEKMQ (reference sequence). The CDR3 extends over 16 amino acids. The V end was cut by 1 base, the J end by 7 bases, with 16 bases between. The CDR3 DNA is TGTGCCAGCAGCTTAGTCAACAGCCTCACGATCGGGGAGCTGTTTTTT. Amino acid sequence: CASSLVNSLTIGELFF. Using reference TRBV13 and TRBJ2-2 for the parts outside the CDR3, the full variable domain is AAGVIQSPRHLIKEKRETATLKCYPIPRHDTVYWYQQGPGQDPQFLISFYEKMQSDKGSIPDRFSAQQFSDYHSELNMSSLELGDSALYFCASSLVNSLTIGELFFGEGSRLTVL.

The rearrangement joins TRBV29-1 to TRBJ2-7; D possibly corresponds to TRBD2 (6 bases). The V and J ends lost 4 bases and 6 bases respectively, with 10 bases between them. Germline V lookup: CDR1 SQVTM, CDR2 ANQGSEA. CDR3 length: 11 amino acids. This CDR3 reads CSVVNGGEQYF. In DNA, the CDR3 is TGCAGCGTTGTGAACGGGGGCGAGCAGTACTTC.

This clone was detected only a few times. The V call is TRBV4-1, the J call TRBJ1-5; D may be TRBD1 (5 bases). There are 16 residues in the CDR3. The germline V gene encodes CDR1 MGHRA and CDR2 YSYEKL. V lost 0 bases, J lost 3 bases, and 12 bases lay in between. In DNA, the CDR3 is TGCGCCAGCAGCCAAGATTGGGGCCAACCCAATCAGCCCCAGCATTTT. It specifies CASSQDWGQPNQPQHF.